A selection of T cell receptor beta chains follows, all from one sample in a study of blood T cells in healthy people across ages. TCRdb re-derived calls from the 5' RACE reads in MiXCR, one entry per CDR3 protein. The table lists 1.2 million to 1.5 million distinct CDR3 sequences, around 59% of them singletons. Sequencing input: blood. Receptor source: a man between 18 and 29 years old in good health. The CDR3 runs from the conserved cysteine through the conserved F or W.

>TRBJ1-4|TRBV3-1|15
CASSVRGRVDEKLFF
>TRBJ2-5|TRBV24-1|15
CATSDSGLAQETQYF
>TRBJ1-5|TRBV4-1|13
CASSQQMNQPQHF
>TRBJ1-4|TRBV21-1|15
CASSKVKGVNEKLFF
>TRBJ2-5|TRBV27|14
CASSLWAGHSLKYF
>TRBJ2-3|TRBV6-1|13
CASSPGEGDTQYF
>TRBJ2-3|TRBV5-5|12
CASSVDADTQYF
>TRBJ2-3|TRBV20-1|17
CSAAGSSGFSGTDTQYF
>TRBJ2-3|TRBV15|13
CATSTDFRDTQYF
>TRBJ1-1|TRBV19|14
CASSIKGRNTEAFF
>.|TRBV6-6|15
CASIGTSLSYNEQYF
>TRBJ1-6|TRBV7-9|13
CASRTDYNSPLHF
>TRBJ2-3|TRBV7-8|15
CASSWGRGRTDTQYF
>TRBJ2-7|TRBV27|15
CASSLQGFSDYEQYF
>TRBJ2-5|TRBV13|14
CASSLFAPQETQYF
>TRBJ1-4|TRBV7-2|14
CASSSPGHKEKLFF
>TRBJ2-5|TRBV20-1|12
CSGTGGIGVQYF
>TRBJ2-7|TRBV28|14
CASSDERGSYEQYF
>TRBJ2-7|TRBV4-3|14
CASSQAHPTYEQYF
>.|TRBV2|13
CASSVGGVSEQYF
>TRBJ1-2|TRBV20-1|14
CSAPPPQGYYGYTF
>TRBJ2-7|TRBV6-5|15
CASSLLRDAVYEQYF
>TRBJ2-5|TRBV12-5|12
CASGFNPETQYF
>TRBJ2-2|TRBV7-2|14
CASSLEYLTGELFF
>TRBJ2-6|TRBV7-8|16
CASSLATSAGANVLTF
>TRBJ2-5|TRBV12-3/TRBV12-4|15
CASSKPFGNPETQYF
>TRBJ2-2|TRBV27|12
CASGTSGGELFF
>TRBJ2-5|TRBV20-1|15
CSARDRRGTKETQYF
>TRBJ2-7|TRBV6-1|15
CASSPTGGRSYEQYF
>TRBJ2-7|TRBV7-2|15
CASSPWGDRVYEQYF
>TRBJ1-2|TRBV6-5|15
CASSKITDSFYGYTF
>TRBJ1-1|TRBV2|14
CARGAGGGNTEAFF
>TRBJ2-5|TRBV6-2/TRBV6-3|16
CASSYRLKGYQETQYF
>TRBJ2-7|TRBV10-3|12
CAISHNIYEQYF
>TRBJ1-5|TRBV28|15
CASSLGIRSNQPQHF
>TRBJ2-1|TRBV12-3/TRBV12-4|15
CASSFVEPGSGVPFF
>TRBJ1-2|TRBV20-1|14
CSATSDRRNYGYTF
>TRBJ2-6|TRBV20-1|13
CSAIPPGANVLTF
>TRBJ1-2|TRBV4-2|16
CASSQERMDSSYGYTF
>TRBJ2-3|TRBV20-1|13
CSARLTATDTQYF
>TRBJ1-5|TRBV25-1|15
CASSEGAGAGQPQHF
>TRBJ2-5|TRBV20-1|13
CSAQTVYQETQYF
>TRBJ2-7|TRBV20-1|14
CSAAEGQASYEQYF
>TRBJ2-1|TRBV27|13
CASSFFGGNEQFF
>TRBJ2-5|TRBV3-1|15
CASSDSAGLQETQYF
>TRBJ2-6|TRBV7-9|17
CASSLAHRASGANVLTF
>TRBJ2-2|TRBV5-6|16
CASSAYGTLNTGELFF
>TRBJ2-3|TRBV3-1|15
CASSPVPVGTDTQYF
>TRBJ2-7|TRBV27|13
CASSPGWAGEQYF